This entry lists 20 T cell receptor beta chains sequenced from one sample in a study of shared clonotypes between healthy human individuals. Here immunoSEQ multiplex PCR was the method, and the copy in TCRdb shows in-frame clones only, minus some. The sample has around 100,000 clones, under 70% seen once. Specimen: memory CD8+ T cells sorted from blood. The sample's subset: CD45RO+ cells pooled with CCR7-negative TemRA cells. The receptors derive from a woman in her twenties or thirties in good health.

There are many counts of this clone. This chain connects TRBV20-1 to TRBJ2-1, with D possibly being TRBD2 (5 bases). The V end was cut by 3 bases, the J end by 10 bases, with 10 bases between. Germline CDR1 DFQATT, CDR2 SNEGSKA (reference sequence). The CDR3 consists of 11 residues. The CDR3 DNA sequence: TGCAGTGCTAGGGAGGATAGGGAGCAGTTCTTC. It encodes CSAREDREQFF.

Comment on this clone: A read error may be the cause here, since a much bigger clone is one base away. This sample includes further DNA sequences coding for the same CDR3. The chain joins TRBV9 to TRBJ2-3, with D unclear. Germline V gene sequence: CDR1 SGDLS, CDR2 YYNGEE. The V end lost 0 bases, the J end lost 4 bases, and 9 bases lay between the germline ends. The CDR3 sequence is 14 residues long. For the CDR3, the DNA is TGTGCCAGCAGCGTAGGAGGTGGGTCAGATACGCAGTATTTT. It encodes CASSVGGGSDTQYF. The whole variable domain, filled in from reference TRBV9 and TRBJ2-3, reads DSGVTQTPKHLITATGQRVTLRCSPRSGDLSVYWYQQSLDQGLQFLIQYYNGEERAKGNILERFSAQQFPDLHSELNLSSLELGDSALYFCASSVGGGSDTQYFGPGTRLTVL.

The gene calls are TRBV5-6 and TRBJ2-5; D might be TRBD1 or TRBD2, each matching 5 bases. V dropped 2 bases and J dropped 11 bases, with 19 bases sitting between them. The CDR3 contains 14 residues. Germline V gene data show CDR1 as SGHDT and CDR2 as YYEEEE. CDR3 DNA sequence: TGTGCCAGCAGCTTCGGGACCAGCTGGGGAGAGCAGTACTTC. It encodes CASSFGTSWGEQYF.

As to this clone: The same CDR3 arises from other DNA sequences in this sample as well. CDR3 nucleotides: TGTGCCAGCAGCTTGGCAAGGGACGAGCAGTACTTC. Residues: CASSLARDEQYF. V gene TRBV5-6 combines with J gene TRBJ2-7; D unresolved. Germline V gene data show CDR1 as SGHDT and CDR2 as YYEEEE. CDR3 length: 12 amino acids. V was cut by 0 bases and J by 5 bases, with 6 bases left in between.

The gene calls are TRBV6-1 and TRBJ2-7; the match to TRBD2 covers 9 bases. Germline V gives CDR1 MNHNS, CDR2 SASEGT. Losses at the gene ends were 2 bases for V and 5 bases for J; bases not matched to a gene: 7. There are 15 residues in the CDR3. The CDR3 DNA reads TGTGCCAGCAGTGAAAAGGCGGGAGGGCCCCACGAGCAGTACTTC. Translated, it gives CASSEKAGGPHEQYF.

The chain employs TRBV6-4 and TRBJ2-5, with TRBD2 matching 13 bases. Germline CDR1 reads MRHNA; CDR2 reads SNTAGT. The V gene end was trimmed by 6 bases and the J gene end by 1 base; junction bases not matched to a gene: 2. There are 15 residues in the CDR3. DNA for the CDR3: TGTGCCAGCAGCCGACTAGCGGGAGGCCAAGAGACCCAGTACTTC. As protein: CASSRLAGGQETQYF.

This chain connects TRBV29-1 to TRBJ1-1; no firm D call. Germline V CDR1 and CDR2: SQVTM, ANQGSEA. The CDR3 runs 10 residues. The ends were cut back, 0 bases at V and 8 bases at J, with 4 bases in the middle. CDR3 coding DNA: TGCAGCGTTGAAGAGTTAGAAGCTTTCTTT. It specifies CSVEELEAFF.

V and J are TRBV5-1 and TRBJ2-3; 8 bases are shared with TRBD2. The junction had 24 bases not matched to a gene; V was cut back by 7 bases and J by 5 bases. Germline V gene data show CDR1 as SGHRS and CDR2 as YFSETQ. The CDR3 totals 19 residues. The CDR3 DNA reads as TGCGCCAGCCTCCCCTGGTGGGGGTGGAGAGCGGGACTAGAAGATACGCAGTATTTT. Translated, it gives CASLPWWGWRAGLEDTQYF.

Many counts were recorded for this clone. The gene calls are TRBV19 and TRBJ1-5; no reliable D call. This CDR3 contains 13 residues. The V and J ends lost 7 bases and 5 bases respectively, with 12 bases between them. Germline CDR1 and CDR2: LNHDA and SQIVND (reference sequence). As DNA, the CDR3 is TGTGCCAGTACCCCTCAGGTACATCAGCCCCAGCATTTT. The encoded protein is CASTPQVHQPQHF.

The chain links TRBV13 to TRBJ2-7; 8 positions match TRBD2. The CDR3 extends over 18 amino acids. V shed 4 bases and J 6 bases; nucleotides not matched to a gene: 20. Germline-derived CDR1 and CDR2 are PRHDT and FYEKMQ (reference sequence). Here the CDR3 DNA reads TGTGCCAGCAGCTCCCGCCGGCCCGGGAGGGCCGGTGTCGGCGAGCAGTACTTC. Translating it yields CASSSRRPGRAGVGEQYF.

This clone was found a few times. This sample also contains other DNA sequences that code for the same CDR3. The chain recombines TRBV20-1 with TRBJ2-5; a possible D gene is TRBD1 (5 bases). Germline V CDR1 and CDR2: DFQATT, SNEGSKA (reference sequence). This CDR3 contains 11 residues. Trimming pared 5 bases from V and 5 bases from J, leaving 9 bases between. CDR3 nucleotides: TGCAGTGCTCCAGGGTTTGAGACCCAGTACTTC. Protein sequence: CSAPGFETQYF.

The rearrangement uses TRBV27 and TRBJ2-7; TRBD2 aligns across 7 bases. CDR3 length: 13 amino acids. J was trimmed by 5 bases and V by 6 bases; bases with no gene match: 7. CDR1 MNHEY and CDR2 SMNVEV come from the germline V gene (reference sequence). The CDR3 nucleotides read TGTGCCAGCAGCCGAGGACTAGTGAACGAGCAGTACTTC. Translation gives CASSRGLVNEQYF.

V and J are TRBV18 and TRBJ2-7, with a weak D call TRBD1 (5 bases). The CDR3 runs 12 residues. Deletions cut 2 bases from V and 3 bases from J, with 5 bases between. Germline loops: CDR1 KGHSH, CDR2 LQKENI. CDR3 amino acids: CASSPTGYEQYF. In nucleotides, the CDR3 is TGTGCCAGCTCACCAACAGGCTACGAGCAGTACTTC.

The CDR3 DNA is TGTGCCAGCACCAGGACCAACTCTGGGGCCAACGTCCTGACTTTC. Amino acid sequence: CASTRTNSGANVLTF. The genes are TRBV28 and TRBJ2-6; D is ambiguous. This CDR3 spans 15 amino acids. V gave up 7 bases and J gave up 0 bases, with 10 bases separating them. The V gene's germline CDR1 is MDHEN and CDR2 SYDVKM.

V gene TRBV6-4 combines with J gene TRBJ2-5; TRBD2 matches at 8 bases. The end of the DNA is better explained by TRBJ2-7, so the J call may be wrong. Germline-derived CDR1 and CDR2 are MRHNA and SNTAGT. The CDR3 loop spans 13 amino acids. As DNA, the CDR3 is TGTGCCAGCAGTGACGGGACTAGCTACGAGCAGTACTTC. The encoded protein is CASSDGTSYEQYF.

Comment on this clone: The sample carries other DNA sequences with the same CDR3. V gene TRBV6-1 combines with J gene TRBJ2-2, with D possibly TRBD1 on 5 matching bases. The CDR3 has 14 residues. Germline CDR1 MNHNS, CDR2 SASEGT. V was shortened by 4 bases and J by 3 bases, with 9 bases between the two germline ends. CDR3 DNA sequence: TGTGCCAGCAGTGCGCAGGGTGACACCGGGGAGCTGTTTTTT. This codes for CASSAQGDTGELFF.

J is TRBJ2-3 and V is TRBV11-2; 10 positions match TRBD1. With V trimmed by 5 bases and J by 4 bases, 9 bases remained unmatched. The CDR3 contains 16 residues. The germline V gene encodes CDR1 SGHAT and CDR2 FQNNGV. This CDR3 reads CASSQDRGLKSDTQYF. The CDR3 coding sequence is TGTGCCAGCAGCCAAGACAGGGGGCTGAAATCAGATACGCAGTATTTT.

This clone turned up a few times. This chain uses TRBV10-3 with TRBJ2-3, with 8 positions matching TRBD2. The CDR3 runs 13 residues. V lost 11 bases, J lost 0 bases, and 4 bases stayed unmatched. Germline loops: CDR1 ENHRY, CDR2 SYGVKD. CDR3 in amino acids: CAASSGSTDTQYF. CDR3 in DNA: TGTGCCGCCTCTAGCGGGAGCACAGATACGCAGTATTTT.

This clone was found once. The chain recombines TRBV7-1 with TRBJ2-5, with D perhaps matching TRBD2 (5 bases). TRBV7-1 is an open reading frame whose function is uncertain. CDR3 size: 14 residues. V was shortened by 3 bases and J by 5 bases, with 13 bases between the two germline ends. The CDR3 bases are TGTGCCAGCAGCTCCAGAAGCGGCCTGGAGACCCAGTACTTC. It translates to CASSSRSGLETQYF.

V is TRBV4-1 and J is TRBJ2-7; 9 bases fit TRBD2. The V and J ends lost 4 bases and 1 base, in that order; junction bases with no gene match: 2. This CDR3 spans 14 amino acids. CDR1 MGHRA and CDR2 YSYEKL come from the germline V gene. Here the CDR3 DNA reads TGCGCCAGCAGCCTTAGCGGGAGTTCCTACGAGCAGTACTTC. Its protein product is CASSLSGSSYEQYF.